This T cell receptor beta chain was captured by sequencing in a study of CD8 T cells in ankylosing spondylitis. This clonotype was picked up many times. As yet, its antigen is unknown. Findings and caveats of the study: Within matched ankylosing spondylitis synovial fluid, disease-linked clones were reportedly significantly enriched. Blood of patients with ankylosing spondylitis appeared to be characterized by a TCR beta motif of 8 or 9 highly homologous variants. Past research had described some motif variants in reactive arthritis synovial fluid and blood.

After removal of 6 bases from V and 1 base from J, the junction contained 6 bases not matched to a gene. This CDR3 has 15 residues. Germline lookup yields CDR1 SQVTM and CDR2 ANQGSEA. Researchers built TCR beta libraries using quantitative 5'-RACE with molecular barcodes. TCRdb ran MiXCR on the 5' RACE reads and lists one entry per CDR3 protein. The data show 250,000 to 300,000 distinct CDR3 sequences, over 15% seen once. The origin of this receptor is a male donor with ankylosing spondylitis or in good health (not recorded which). The chain combines TRBV29-1 with TRBJ2-5, with 12 nucleotides matching TRBD2. Sequenced sample: blood, either unsorted or a sorted T cell fraction (not recorded which). The CDR3 reads CSVDQLAGGQETQYF. The CDR3 DNA reads as TGCAGCGTCGACCAACTAGCGGGGGGCCAAGAGACCCAGTACTTC.